This TCR beta chain stems from a study of radiotherapy plus CTLA-4 blockade in lung cancer. In this sample, this clone turned up once. The antigen remains unidentified. Method: immunoSEQ multiplex PCR; TCRdb's copy keeps in-frame clones and lacks some. The sample lists tens of thousands of clones, around 87% occurring once. Germline lookup yields CDR1 SGHVS and CDR2 FQNEAQ. CDR3 length: 15 residues. V dropped 2 bases and J dropped 1 base, with 8 bases sitting between them. Overall study findings and caveats: After treatment with radiotherapy plus ipilimumab, TCR clones that came from the tumor expanded in blood.

In chemo-refractory metastatic non-small-cell lung cancer, patients got ipilimumab CTLA-4 blockade together with focal radiation. The clonotype comes from a human donor with non-small cell lung cancer who had a partial response to radiotherapy plus ipilimumab. V is TRBV7-8 and J is TRBJ1-4; the D is unclear. The specimen comprised peripheral blood, sampled from a patient treated with radiotherapy plus ipilimumab. The CDR3 DNA is TGTGCCAGCAGCTTAATAGGGAGAACTAATGAAAAACTGTTTTTT. Its protein is CASSLIGRTNEKLFF.